These 24 T cell receptor beta chains share one sample of origin, sequenced in a study of persistence of HIV-infected CD4 T cells. Cells were stimulated nonspecifically with anti-CD3/anti-CD28 magnetic beads. Sorting selected CD4+ T cells upregulating both CD40 ligand and CD69. These receptors' targets are unknown. The immunoSEQ assay was version 4, run in survey mode. TCRdb keeps only in-frame clones here, not all; method: immunoSEQ multiplex PCR. The table records tens of thousands of clones, 80% to 95% of them present only once. The sample here was CD4+ T cells sorted from PBMCs after approximately 20-hour stimulation, taken from a patient who received antiretroviral therapy. These receptors were collected from an adult man with HIV who was CMV-seropositive.

The V call is TRBV7-3, the J call TRBJ2-1; D is possibly TRBD1 or TRBD2 (5 bases each). Germline V gene lookup returns CDR1 SGHTA and CDR2 FQGTGA. V was shortened by 5 bases and J by 12 bases, with 14 bases between the two germline ends. The CDR3 length is 12 residues. CDR3 residues: CASSTPGTRQFF. CDR3 DNA: TGTGCCAGCAGCACACCCGGGACGAGGCAGTTCTTC.

This chain links TRBV5-5 with TRBJ2-3; 7 positions agree with TRBD1. Looked up from germline, CDR1 is SGHKS and CDR2 is YYEKEE (reference sequence). The CDR3 is made up of 14 amino acids. V lost 7 bases, J lost 6 bases, and 11 bases stayed unmatched. The CDR3 region has the DNA TGTGCCAGCCGACAGGACAGGAGGAGGGATACGCAGTATTTT. It specifies CASRQDRRRDTQYF.

V and J are TRBV18 and TRBJ1-5; tentative D call: TRBD1 (6 bases). Germline loops: CDR1 KGHSH, CDR2 LQKENI. This CDR3 comprises 14 residues. V was pared by 2 bases and J by 3 bases, with 8 bases between. DNA for the CDR3: TGTGCCAGCTCACCAGGGGGCCCCAATCAGCCCCAGCATTTT. Its protein product is CASSPGGPNQPQHF.

The chain joins TRBV7-3 to TRBJ2-7; D gene ambiguous. Germline CDR1 is SGHTA and CDR2 is FQGTGA. V lost 11 bases, J lost 3 bases, and 11 bases lay in between. CDR3 length equals 11 residues. CDR3 loop: CARGWGYEQYF. As DNA, the CDR3 is TGTGCCCGCGGTTGGGGCTACGAGCAGTACTTC.

The genes are TRBV2 and TRBJ1-5, with D possibly TRBD1 on 5 matching bases. The CDR3 is 15 residues long. Germline V CDR1 and CDR2: SNHLY, FYNNEI. Trimming took off 6 bases at V and 6 bases at J, with 18 bases between the two ends. In DNA form, the CDR3 reads TGTGCCAGCAGCCCGCTTGGGGAAGGGGTTCAGCCCCAGCATTTT. Protein: CASSPLGEGVQPQHF.

This clone was seen once. V usage is TRBV2 and J usage is TRBJ1-2, with D unclear. Germline V lookup: CDR1 SNHLY, CDR2 FYNNEI. The CDR3 is made up of 13 amino acids. V dropped 3 bases and J dropped 4 bases, with 9 bases sitting between them. Here the CDR3 reads CASSEERAYGYTF. Written as DNA, the CDR3 is TGTGCCAGCAGTGAGGAAAGGGCCTATGGCTACACCTTC.

V gene TRBV4-2 combines with J gene TRBJ1-1; TRBD1 matches 7 bases. The ends lost 1 base at V and 1 base at J; junction bases unmatched: 9. CDR1 LGHNA and CDR2 YNFKEQ come from the germline V gene. This CDR3 is 17 amino acids long. CDR3 nucleotides: TGTGCCAGCAGCCAAGGGGTTCCGGGACAGCCGAACACTGAAGCTTTCTTT. It specifies CASSQGVPGQPNTEAFF.

The CDR3 sequence: CASSPDRRNEQYF. CDR3 nucleotide sequence: TGCGCCAGCAGCCCGGACAGGCGGAACGAGCAGTACTTC. The chain carries TRBV5-1 and TRBJ2-7; 7 nucleotides match TRBD1. V lost 4 bases and J lost 5; bases outside the gene matches: 6. There are 13 residues in the CDR3. The V gene's germline CDR1 is SGHRS and CDR2 YFSETQ.

Remarks on this clone: Mismatch with germline at one junction end may stem from a read error. The CDR3 DNA sequence: TGTGCCAGCAGCCTAACAGGGACCCCCCAAGAGACCCAGTACTTC. It codes for CASSLTGTPQETQYF. J is TRBJ2-5 and V is TRBV7-3, with a tentative D call TRBD1 (6 bases). The CDR3 consists of 15 residues. The germline CDR1 and CDR2 sequences are SGHTA and FQGTGA. Supplemented by reference TRBV7-3 and TRBJ2-5, the full variable domain reads GAGVSQTPSNKVTEKGKYVELRCDPISGHTALYWYRQSLGQGPEFLIYFQGTGAADDSGLPNDRFFAVRPEGSVSTLKIQRTERGDSAVYLCASSLTGTPQETQYFGPGTRLLVL.

The chain employs TRBV7-9 and TRBJ1-6; D perhaps matches TRBD1 (5 bases). The CDR3 covers 14 residues. Germline values: CDR1 SEHNR, CDR2 FQNEAQ (reference sequence). V was pared by 2 bases and J by 10 bases, with 12 bases between. Written as DNA, the CDR3 is TGTGCCAGCAGCTTATCCGGGGGGGACTCACCCCTCCACTTT. Translated: CASSLSGGDSPLHF.

The rearrangement links TRBV28 to TRBJ2-2; D gene unclear. This CDR3 spans 13 amino acids. The germline V gene encodes CDR1 MDHEN and CDR2 SYDVKM. V lost 6 bases to trimming and J lost 8 bases, with 13 bases between them. CDR3 coding DNA: TGTGCCAGCAGCGGGTCCCGCGCAGGGGAGCTGTTTTTT. This codes for CASSGSRAGELFF.

This chain connects TRBV5-1 to TRBJ2-2; D not certain. This CDR3 has 15 amino acids. The V and J ends lost 6 bases and 1 base respectively, with 13 bases between them. Germline CDR1 and CDR2: SGHRS and YFSETQ. This CDR3 is CASTRVGQNTGELFF. CDR3 in DNA: TGCGCCAGCACCCGGGTGGGTCAGAACACCGGGGAGCTGTTTTTT.

Here the CDR3 DNA reads TGTGCCAGCAGCTATTCTCAGCTGAACACTGAAGCTTTCTTT. Amino acids: CASSYSQLNTEAFF. This chain connects TRBV9 to TRBJ1-1; D uncertain. The CDR3 has 14 amino acids. V shed 4 bases and J shed 0 bases, with 10 bases lying between them. Germline V gene data show CDR1 as SGDLS and CDR2 as YYNGEE.

Here the CDR3 reads CASSLGGAVKYEQYF. Here the CDR3 DNA reads TGTGCCAGCAGTCTCGGGGGGGCAGTAAAGTACGAGCAGTACTTC. The V gene is TRBV28, the J gene TRBJ2-7; 8 nucleotides match TRBD2. Germline assignment: CDR1 MDHEN and CDR2 SYDVKM. Germline trimming cut 5 bases from V and 4 bases from J; bases unmatched to any gene: 10. CDR3 length: 15 residues. Looking up the rest from reference TRBV28 and TRBJ2-7 gives the full variable domain: DVKVTQSSRYLVKRTGEKVFLECVQDMDHENMFWYRQDPGLGLRLIYFSYDVKMKEKGDIPEGYSVSREKKERFSLILESASTNQTSMYLCASSLGGAVKYEQYFGPGTRLTVT.

The chain is built from TRBV7-2 and TRBJ2-3; the D gene is possibly TRBD2 (6 bases). Germline-derived CDR1 and CDR2 are SGHTA and FQGNSA. The CDR3 is 16 amino acids. V lost 0 bases and J 2 bases, leaving 12 bases between the germline ends. The CDR3 region is CASSLARLGLTDTQYF. As DNA, the CDR3 is TGTGCCAGCAGCTTAGCAAGACTAGGCCTCACAGATACGCAGTATTTT.

This clone was picked up a small number of times. The chain joins TRBV18 to TRBJ1-2; D not resolved. CDR1 KGHSH and CDR2 LQKENI come from the germline V gene. Trimming shortened V by 2 bases and J by 5 bases, and 9 bases separated the two germline ends. The CDR3 sequence is 13 residues long. CDR3 loop: CASSPAGLYGYTF. CDR3 nucleotide sequence: TGTGCCAGCTCACCAGCTGGGCTTTATGGCTACACCTTC. Filled out from reference TRBV18 and TRBJ1-2, the complete variable domain reads NAGVMQNPRHLVRRRGQEARLRCSPMKGHSHVYWYRQLPEEGLKFMVYLQKENIIDESGMPKERFSAEFPKEGPSILRIQQVVRGDSAAYFCASSPAGLYGYTFGSGTRLTVV.

The chain joins TRBV2 to TRBJ1-6; D unresolved. The CDR3 contains 14 residues. Trimming took off 5 bases at V and 8 bases at J, with 13 bases between the two ends. Germline CDR1 SNHLY, CDR2 FYNNEI. The CDR3 DNA follows: TGTGCCAGCAGTATCAGGAGTGGGGATTCACCCCTCCACTTT. It encodes CASSIRSGDSPLHF.

The chain links TRBV24-1 to TRBJ1-2, with 7 bases fitting TRBD1. Germline V gene sequence: CDR1 KGHDR, CDR2 SFDVKD. Trimming at V came to 8 bases and at J to 4 bases, leaving 12 bases not matched to a gene. The CDR3 sequence is 15 residues long. The CDR3 DNA reads TGTGCCACCAAGACAGGGTCCTCCCGAATCTATGGCTACACCTTC. Its translation: CATKTGSSRIYGYTF.

In its sample, this clone was seen once. The chain couples TRBV3-1 (or the pseudogene TRBV3-2) to TRBJ1-5, with a possible D match to TRBD1 (5 bases). Germline values: CDR1 LGHDT, CDR2 YNNKEL (reference sequence). The CDR3 covers 14 residues. V was cut by 0 bases and J by 6 bases, with 9 bases left in between. CDR3 DNA: TGTGCCAGCAGCCAAGATTCCGGGGCTCAGCCCCAGCATTTT. It translates to CASSQDSGAQPQHF.

The V call is TRBV19, the J call TRBJ1-1; weak D call: TRBD1 (5 bases). Trimming took off 3 bases at V and 0 bases at J, with 11 bases between the two ends. CDR3 length: 15 residues. Germline V gene lookup returns CDR1 LNHDA and CDR2 SQIVND (reference sequence). The CDR3 sequence: CASSIQGPMNTEAFF. The CDR3 bases are TGTGCCAGTAGTATCCAGGGACCAATGAACACTGAAGCTTTCTTT.

The V gene is TRBV2, the J gene TRBJ1-1; 7 nucleotides agree with TRBD1. With 6 bases clipped from V and 0 bases from J, the junction kept 4 bases outside the gene matches. This CDR3 contains 14 residues. CDR1 is SNHLY, CDR2 FYNNEI, per germline. The CDR3 here is CASRYRGLNTEAFF. The CDR3 DNA follows: TGTGCCAGCAGATACAGGGGCCTGAACACTGAAGCTTTCTTT.

V and J are TRBV7-3 and TRBJ2-6; 9 bases map to TRBD1. The CDR3 contains 18 residues. The junction had 3 bases not matched to a gene; V was cut back by 0 bases and J by 0 bases. Germline V gene sequence: CDR1 SGHTA, CDR2 FQGTGA. The CDR3 DNA sequence: TGTGCCAGCAGCTTAACAGGACAGGGGCTCTCTGGGGCCAACGTCCTGACTTTC. This encodes CASSLTGQGLSGANVLTF.

This clone was counted between two and nine times. The chain is built from TRBV7-8 and TRBJ2-7; TRBD1 agrees at 7 bases. CDR1 SGHVS and CDR2 FQNEAQ come from the germline V gene. The junction had 2 bases not matched to a gene; V was cut back by 6 bases and J by 0 bases. The CDR3 has 13 amino acids. This CDR3 is CASRQGVSYEQYF. CDR3 sequence (DNA): TGTGCCAGCAGGCAGGGGGTCTCCTACGAGCAGTACTTC.

J is TRBJ1-3 and V is TRBV2; D gene unclear. The CDR3 covers 15 residues. The germline CDR1 and CDR2 sequences are SNHLY and FYNNEI. V was pared by 4 bases and J by 0 bases, with 10 bases between. The CDR3: CASSVGISSGNTIYF. The CDR3 DNA reads TGTGCCAGCAGTGTGGGAATAAGCTCTGGAAACACCATATATTTT. The whole variable domain, remainder taken from reference TRBV2 and TRBJ1-3, is EPEVTQTPSHQVTQMGQEVILRCVPISNHLYFYWYRQILGQKVEFLVSFYNNEISEKSEIFDDQFSVERPDGSNFTLKIRSTKLEDSAMYFCASSVGISSGNTIYFGEGSWLTVV.